This T cell receptor beta chain stems from a study of T-cell memory formation after mild COVID-19. General observations from the study: CD4/CD8 balance held among clones contracting day 15 to 85, and later expanders leaned CD4+. Within pre-infection memory, some responding clones were found, suggesting cross-reactive memory joined. Contracting clones localized mainly to CM and EM when CD4+ and mainly to EMRA when CD8+.

This clonotype was picked up a small number of times. The antigen is unknown. With 7 bases removed from V and 2 bases from J, the gap between germline ends came to 14 bases. The CDR3 contains 14 residues. 5'RACE primed at constant segments yielded TCR alpha and TCR beta cDNA libraries bearing sample barcodes and UMIs. One entry per CDR3 protein, called by TCRdb with MiXCR from the 5' RACE reads. The sample consists of 250,000 to 300,000 distinct CDR3 sequences, under 8.5% of them appearing once. The specimen was PBMCs or a T cell subset sorted from them (not recorded which). This TCR derives from a young man who had mild COVID-19 (a few samples of this study predate the infection). Cell type and time point are not known. V and J are TRBV12-3 or TRBV12-4 and TRBJ2-5, with D maybe TRBD1 (5 bases). The CDR3 reads CASTLGAEQETQYF. DNA for the CDR3: TGTGCCAGCACCCTTGGGGCGGAGCAAGAGACCCAGTACTTC.